The 19 T cell receptor beta chains below all came from one sample that was sequenced in a study of blood T cell repertoires in COVID-19. Using immunoSEQ multiplex PCR, the repertoire was profiled, and TCRdb retains in-frame clones only, with some absent. This sample has roughly 500,000 clones, with more than 75% found just once. The sequenced material came from PBMCs or T cells enriched from blood (not recorded which). The receptors here all came from a woman aged 40 to 55 who had recovered from COVID-19.

The CDR3 DNA follows: TGTGCCAGCAGCCTGTACGGTCCCAATCAGCCCCAGCATTTT. Protein: CASSLYGPNQPQHF. The chain recombines TRBV14 with TRBJ1-5; no definite D call. The CDR3 is made up of 14 amino acids. V dropped 4 bases and J dropped 3 bases, with 10 bases sitting between them. Per the germline V gene, CDR1 is SGHDN and CDR2 is FVKESK.

This clone appeared once. This sequence joins TRBV9 and TRBJ2-5; 7 bases map to TRBD2. The germline gives CDR1 SGDLS, CDR2 YYNGEE. The CDR3 is 16 amino acids. V lost 0 bases to trimming and J lost 4 bases; unmatched junction nucleotides: 9. The chain's CDR3 is CASSVGRGSTPETQYF. The CDR3 bases are TGTGCCAGCAGCGTAGGACGCGGGAGTACCCCAGAGACCCAGTACTTC.

J is TRBJ1-1 and V is TRBV5-1; possible D gene TRBD1, 5 bases. The V gene lost 0 bases and the J gene lost 4 bases, with 13 bases spanning the gap. The germline CDR1 and CDR2 sequences are SGHRS and YFSETQ. This CDR3 spans 15 amino acids. The CDR3 protein is CASSLGGPTGTEAFF. The DNA for the CDR3 is TGCGCCAGCAGCTTGGGGGGCCCAACGGGCACTGAAGCTTTCTTT.

The chain links TRBV9 to TRBJ2-5; 9 bases are shared with TRBD1. The junction had 5 bases not matched to a gene; V was cut back by 3 bases and J by 5 bases. The CDR3 loop spans 14 amino acids. The germline V gene has CDR1 SGDLS and CDR2 YYNGEE. The DNA of the CDR3 is TGTGCCAGCAGCGGAACAGGGGGCGTGGAGACCCAGTACTTC. Its translation: CASSGTGGVETQYF.

The chain uses TRBV7-8 and TRBJ2-1, with 12 bases fitting TRBD2. In germline, CDR1 is SGHVS, CDR2 FQNEAQ. J gave up 10 bases and V 5 bases, and 12 bases lay outside the gene matches. CDR3 length equals 16 residues. The CDR3 DNA sequence: TGTGCCAGCAGCCCCCGACTAGCGGGAGTTAAGAGAGAGCAGTTCTTC. This gives the protein CASSPRLAGVKREQFF.

As concerns this clone: Different DNA sequences within this sample yield the same CDR3. The gene calls are TRBV6-5 and TRBJ1-1; 7 nucleotides match TRBD1. There are 14 residues in the CDR3. Germline V gives CDR1 MNHEY, CDR2 SVGAGI. The junction had 1 base not matched to a gene; V was cut back by 0 bases and J by 3 bases. CDR3 nucleotides: TGTGCCAGCAGTTACTCGGGACAGTACACTGAAGCTTTCTTT. Translated, it gives CASSYSGQYTEAFF.

The chain carries TRBV6-2 or TRBV6-3 and TRBJ2-2; weak D call: TRBD1 (6 bases). This CDR3 has 15 residues. The V end lost 3 bases, the J end lost 4 bases, and 12 bases lay between the germline ends. Germline V gene lookup returns CDR1 MNHEY and CDR2 SVGEGT. The CDR3 nucleotides are TGTGCCAGCAGTTATCGGGACACAGGCACCGGGGAGCTGTTTTTT. It specifies CASSYRDTGTGELFF.

CDR3 coding DNA: TGTGCCAGCAGCTTAGGTACAGGGGGCTACCCTGGCTACACCTTC. Translated: CASSLGTGGYPGYTF. This chain uses TRBV7-8 with TRBJ1-2; 9 bases map to TRBD1. The J segment lost 7 bases and the V segment lost 1 base, leaving 7 bases of the junction unmatched. CDR3 length: 15 residues. Germline V gene data show CDR1 as SGHVS and CDR2 as FQNEAQ.

This sequence joins TRBV25-1 and TRBJ2-3; 8 bases agree with TRBD1. CDR1 MGHDK and CDR2 SYGVNS come from the germline V gene. The junction had 10 bases not matched to a gene; V was cut back by 7 bases and J by 1 base. The CDR3 is 16 amino acids. This CDR3 reads CASTNFRGPGTDTQYF. The CDR3 DNA reads TGTGCCAGCACCAACTTCAGGGGGCCGGGCACAGATACGCAGTATTTT.

Notes on this clone: Within the sample, other DNA sequences also encode this same CDR3. The chain links TRBV9 to TRBJ2-7, with 7 nucleotides matching TRBD2. The CDR3 extends over 14 amino acids. V gave up 2 bases and J gave up 4 bases; unmatched junction bases: 6. The germline V gene has CDR1 SGDLS and CDR2 YYNGEE. CDR3: CASSVGGSLYEQYF. In nucleotides, the CDR3 is TGTGCCAGCAGCGTCGGCGGGAGTCTTTACGAGCAGTACTTC.

The genes are TRBV9 and TRBJ2-2; 11 bases are shared with TRBD2. The V segment lost 3 bases and the J segment 8 bases; nucleotides outside the gene matches: 3. The CDR3 runs 14 residues. CDR1 is SGDLS, CDR2 YYNGEE, per germline. CDR3 DNA: TGTGCCAGCAGCGCCGCTAGCGGGAGGGGGGAGCTGTTTTTT. It specifies CASSAASGRGELFF.

The chain uses TRBV7-2 and TRBJ2-1; 9 bases fit TRBD2. The CDR3 extends over 13 amino acids. Germline CDR1 and CDR2: SGHTA and FQGNSA. Losses at the gene ends were 3 bases for V and 7 bases for J; bases not matched to a gene: 1. This CDR3 reads CASSFSGSNEQFF. Here the CDR3 DNA reads TGTGCCAGCAGCTTTAGCGGGAGTAATGAGCAGTTCTTC.

This chain joins TRBV19 and TRBJ1-2; 8 bases map to TRBD1. From germline, CDR1 is LNHDA and CDR2 SQIVND (reference sequence). The CDR3 has 13 amino acids. J gave up 8 bases and V 5 bases, and 7 bases lay outside the gene matches. CDR3 DNA: TGTGCCAGTAGTCGACCAGGGGGCCTGGGCTACACCTTC. Encoded protein: CASSRPGGLGYTF.

CDR3 nucleotide sequence: TGTGCCTCTCAGGGGATCTCTGGAAACACCATATATTTT. It encodes CASQGISGNTIYF. The rearrangement joins TRBV19 to TRBJ1-3, with a possible D match to TRBD1 (6 bases). The CDR3 consists of 13 residues. Germline V gives CDR1 LNHDA, CDR2 SQIVND (reference sequence). V gave up 11 bases and J gave up 0 bases, with 11 bases separating them.

This clone was counted once. The chain recombines TRBV2 with TRBJ2-5; 14 bases line up with TRBD2. V gave up 6 bases and J gave up 4 bases; unmatched junction bases: 4. From germline, CDR1 is SNHLY and CDR2 FYNNEI. The CDR3 is 15 amino acids. The CDR3 nucleotides are TGTGCCAGCAGGGGGACTAGCGGGAGAGGAGAGACCCAGTACTTC. Protein: CASRGTSGRGETQYF.

V gene TRBV6-5 combines with J gene TRBJ1-5; D uncertain. There are 13 residues in the CDR3. The V and J ends lost 10 bases and 3 bases respectively, with 13 bases between them. Germline CDR1 is MNHEY and CDR2 is SVGAGI. In nucleotides, the CDR3 is TGTGCCACCTGGGCGGGGATCAATCAGCCCCAGCATTTT. Translating gives CATWAGINQPQHF.

V usage is TRBV7-2 and J usage is TRBJ1-2; D is perhaps TRBD1 (5 bases). The CDR3 totals 13 residues. Germline V CDR1 and CDR2: SGHTA, FQGNSA. Between the trimmed V and J ends, which lost 1 base and 7 bases, there was a span of 10 bases. The CDR3 sequence is CASSLEGRFGYTF. As DNA, the CDR3 is TGTGCCAGCAGCTTAGAGGGGAGGTTTGGCTACACCTTC.

The chain recombines TRBV5-1 with TRBJ1-1; 7 positions agree with TRBD1. V was pared by 4 bases and J by 2 bases, with 5 bases of the junction left unmatched. The CDR3 is 14 amino acids. Germline V CDR1 and CDR2: SGHRS, YFSETQ. CDR3 coding DNA: TGCGCCAGCAGCCAACAGGGGTACAACACTGAAGCTTTCTTT. Amino acid sequence: CASSQQGYNTEAFF.

J is TRBJ1-1 and V is TRBV3-1 (or the pseudogene TRBV3-2), with D perhaps TRBD1 (5 bases). The CDR3 contains 12 residues. V was clipped by 6 bases and J by 10 bases, with 15 bases between them. CDR1 is LGHDT, CDR2 YNNKEL, per germline (reference sequence). This CDR3 reads CASRDTAGGAFF. CDR3 DNA sequence: TGTGCCAGCAGAGACACAGCCGGGGGAGCTTTCTTT.